The 16 T cell receptor beta chains reported below all come from one sample, sequenced in a study of beta chain features in type 1 diabetes. What was sequenced were expressed TCRB transcripts, since all of the isolated RNA had been reverse transcribed. Data came from immunoSEQ multiplex PCR; TCRdb stores just in-frame clones and leaves some out. The sample has under 550,000 clones, about an eighth seen once. Sample: naive CD4+ T cells from blood. These receptors were obtained from a woman between 18 and 30 years old in good health.

This clone was seen only a few times. The chain employs TRBV6-1 and TRBJ2-6; D not certain. The CDR3 totals 14 residues. Between the trimmed V and J ends, which lost 4 bases and 0 bases, there was a span of 4 bases. Germline CDR1 and CDR2: MNHNS and SASEGT. The CDR3 is CASSAPSGANVLTF. CDR3 nucleotide sequence: TGTGCCAGCAGTGCGCCCTCTGGGGCCAACGTCCTGACTTTC.

The chain couples TRBV7-9 to TRBJ2-1; D is uncertain. Germline V lookup: CDR1 SEHNR, CDR2 FQNEAQ (reference sequence). This CDR3 contains 13 residues. Deletions cut 3 bases from V and 6 bases from J, with 9 bases between. The DNA for the CDR3 is TGTGCCAGCAGCTTCGGCGGCCTCAATGAGCAGTTCTTC. It yields the protein CASSFGGLNEQFF.

As regards this clone: The sample carries other DNA sequences with the same CDR3. The rearrangement uses TRBV7-9 and TRBJ2-5; D not certain. This CDR3 comprises 11 residues. CDR1 SEHNR and CDR2 FQNEAQ come from the germline V gene (reference sequence). The germline V and J ends were trimmed by 3 bases and 5 bases, with 4 bases remaining between them. CDR3 coding DNA: TGTGCCAGCAGCTTGAAGGAGACCCAGTACTTC. This gives the protein CASSLKETQYF.

The chain links TRBV5-1 to TRBJ2-6; no clear D gene. This CDR3 is 12 amino acids long. V lost 4 bases and J 8 bases, leaving 7 bases between the germline ends. Germline V lookup: CDR1 SGHRS, CDR2 YFSETQ. This chain's CDR3 is CASSPDSNVLTF. CDR3 nucleotides: TGCGCCAGCAGCCCGGATTCCAACGTCCTGACTTTC.

J is TRBJ2-7 and V is TRBV21-1. TRBV21-1 is a pseudogene. This CDR3 comprises 8 residues. The CDR3 region has the DNA TGTGCCAGCTTGGAGCAGTACTTC. As protein: CASLEQYF.

This clone occurred a few times. The genes are TRBV9 and TRBJ2-1, with 12 bases identical to TRBD2. CDR3 length equals 15 residues. Germline V gene lookup returns CDR1 SGDLS and CDR2 YYNGEE. The V gene end was trimmed by 7 bases and the J gene end by 7 bases; junction bases not matched to a gene: 9. The CDR3 bases are TGTGCCAGCTCCGAGTCTAGCGGGAGGGCTAATGAGCAGTTCTTC. This gives the protein CASSESSGRANEQFF.

The CDR3 reads CASSIAAGFDEQFF. CDR3 DNA sequence: TGTGCCAGTAGTATAGCGGCGGGGTTCGATGAGCAGTTCTTC. The chain employs TRBV19 and TRBJ2-1; TRBD2 might be the D (6 bases). The V end was cut by 1 base, the J end by 8 bases, with 12 bases between. The CDR3 is 14 residues long. In germline, CDR1 is LNHDA, CDR2 SQIVND (reference sequence).

This clone was observed a handful of times. The chain joins TRBV25-1 to TRBJ2-7; 10 bases line up with TRBD1. Germline V gene sequence: CDR1 MGHDK, CDR2 SYGVNS. This CDR3 comprises 15 residues. V shed 4 bases and J 3 bases; nucleotides not matched to a gene: 6. Written as DNA, the CDR3 is TGTGCCAGCAGTGCGGGACAGGGGAAACACTACGAGCAGTACGTC. Translated, it gives CASSAGQGKHYEQYV.

This clone was picked up a small number of times. The rearrangement joins TRBV7-2 to TRBJ1-1; TRBD1 is a possible D gene (5 bases). Germline-derived CDR1 and CDR2 are SGHTA and FQGNSA. This CDR3 region has 13 residues. The V end lost 4 bases, the J end lost 1 base, and 7 bases lay between the germline ends. The CDR3 spells CASSYDRNTEAFF. CDR3 in DNA: TGTGCCAGCAGCTACGACAGGAACACTGAAGCTTTCTTT.

This chain links TRBV6-5 with TRBJ1-2, with 8 bases lining up with TRBD1. This CDR3 has 14 residues. Germline trimming cut 5 bases from V and 4 bases from J; bases unmatched to any gene: 6. The germline gives CDR1 MNHEY, CDR2 SVGAGI. The CDR3 loop reads CASSRTGNIYGYTF. CDR3 sequence (DNA): TGTGCCAGCAGTAGGACAGGGAACATCTATGGCTACACCTTC.

The J gene is TRBJ2-5, the V gene TRBV7-9, with D uncertain. This CDR3 region has 12 residues. Germline V gives CDR1 SEHNR, CDR2 FQNEAQ (reference sequence). V was pared by 0 bases and J by 10 bases, with 9 bases between. This CDR3 is CASSLAKGSQYF. CDR3 DNA: TGTGCCAGCAGCTTAGCGAAGGGAAGCCAGTACTTC. Looking up the rest from reference TRBV7-9 and TRBJ2-5 gives the full variable domain: DTGVSQNPRHKITKRGQNVTFRCDPISEHNRLYWYRQTLGQGPEFLTYFQNEAQLEKSRLLSDRFSAERPKGSFSTLEIQRTEQGDSAMYLCASSLAKGSQYFGPGTRLLVL.

This clone turned up a few times. CDR3 in amino acids: CATGVGVRDTQYF. CDR3 in DNA: TGTGCCACAGGGGTTGGGGTTCGAGATACGCAGTATTTT. The chain employs TRBV28 and TRBJ2-3, with D maybe TRBD1 (6 bases). In germline, CDR1 is MDHEN, CDR2 SYDVKM. The V and J ends lost 10 bases and 5 bases respectively, with 16 bases between them. The CDR3 length is 13 residues.

Comments on this clone: Other nucleotide sequences in the sample specify the same CDR3. The CDR3 reads CASSAPGTGNSPLHF. The DNA for the CDR3 is TGTGCCAGCAGTGCGCCCGGGACGGGTAATTCACCCCTCCACTTT. This chain links TRBV28 with TRBJ1-6; TRBD1 might be the D (5 bases). Germline V lookup: CDR1 MDHEN, CDR2 SYDVKM. The CDR3 spans 15 residues. The V gene lost 5 bases and the J gene lost 6 bases, with 14 bases spanning the gap. Variable domain in full (rest from reference TRBV28 and TRBJ1-6): DVKVTQSSRYLVKRTGEKVFLECVQDMDHENMFWYRQDPGLGLRLIYFSYDVKMKEKGDIPEGYSVSREKKERFSLILESASTNQTSMYLCASSAPGTGNSPLHFGNGTRLTVT.

This clone was counted between two and nine times. CDR3 protein: CASSSPRDRGFSGNTIYF. CDR3 DNA sequence: TGTGCCAGCAGCTCCCCCCGGGACAGGGGCTTCTCTGGAAACACCATATATTTT. The V gene is TRBV7-9, the J gene TRBJ1-3; 10 nucleotides agree with TRBD1. The ends lost 4 bases at V and 0 bases at J; junction bases unmatched: 9. Germline loops: CDR1 SEHNR, CDR2 FQNEAQ (reference sequence). This CDR3 has 18 residues.

This clone appeared a few times. The gene calls are TRBV4-1 and TRBJ2-4, with D unclear. V was trimmed by 1 base and J by 8 bases, leaving 6 bases between them. CDR3 size: 12 residues. CDR1 and CDR2 (germline): MGHRA, YSYEKL. CDR3 in amino acids: CASSQAPYIQYF. In DNA form, the CDR3 reads TGCGCCAGCAGCCAAGCACCGTACATTCAGTACTTC.

The CDR3 protein is CASSGTNYGYTF. In nucleotides, the CDR3 is TGTGCCAGTAGTGGGACCAACTATGGCTACACCTTC. The rearrangement uses TRBV19 and TRBJ1-2; perhaps TRBD1 as D (5 bases). Trimming took 5 bases from V and 2 from J, leaving 6 bases between them. The CDR3 spans 12 residues. Germline CDR1 and CDR2: LNHDA and SQIVND (reference sequence).